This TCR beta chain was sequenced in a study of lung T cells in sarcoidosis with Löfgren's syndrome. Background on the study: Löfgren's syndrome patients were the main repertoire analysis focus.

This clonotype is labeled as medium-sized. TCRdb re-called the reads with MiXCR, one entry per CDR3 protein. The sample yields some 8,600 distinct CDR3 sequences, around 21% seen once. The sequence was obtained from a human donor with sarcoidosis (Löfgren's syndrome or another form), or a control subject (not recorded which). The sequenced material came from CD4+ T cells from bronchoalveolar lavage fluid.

This chain's CDR3 is CASSQTLAGNQPQHF. The CDR3 coding sequence is TGTGCCAGCAGCCAAACTTTGGCCGGCAATCAGCCCCAGCATTTT. The chain uses TRBV4-2 and TRBJ1-5; no clear D. V was clipped by 2 bases and J by 2 bases, with 10 bases between them. Germline V gene data show CDR1 as LGHNA and CDR2 as YNFKEQ. The CDR3 consists of 15 residues.